This section outlines one T cell receptor beta chain sequence together with its context. The sample belongs to a study of blood T cell repertoires in COVID-19. About the study: Material from acute and convalescent COVID-19 was sourced from the United States, Italy and Spain. T cells, B-cell-depleted T cells, or PBMCs supplied cDNA or gDNA.

Clones were sequenced by immunoSEQ multiplex PCR, and TCRdb holds only the in-frame ones, with some missing. This table has more than 150,000 clones, roughly 80% appearing once. CDR1 is SGHDN, CDR2 FVKESK, per germline. The CDR3 contains 16 residues. V was clipped by 1 base and J by 0 bases; unmatched bases: 5. The sample taken for sequencing was peripheral blood. The clonotype was recovered from a human donor in a cohort sampled during active COVID-19. This chain joins TRBV14 and TRBJ1-2, with 7 positions matching TRBD1. In nucleotides, the CDR3 is TGTGCCAGCAGCCAAGTCGGGACAGTAGCTAACTATGGCTACACCTTC. This gives the protein CASSQVGTVANYGYTF.